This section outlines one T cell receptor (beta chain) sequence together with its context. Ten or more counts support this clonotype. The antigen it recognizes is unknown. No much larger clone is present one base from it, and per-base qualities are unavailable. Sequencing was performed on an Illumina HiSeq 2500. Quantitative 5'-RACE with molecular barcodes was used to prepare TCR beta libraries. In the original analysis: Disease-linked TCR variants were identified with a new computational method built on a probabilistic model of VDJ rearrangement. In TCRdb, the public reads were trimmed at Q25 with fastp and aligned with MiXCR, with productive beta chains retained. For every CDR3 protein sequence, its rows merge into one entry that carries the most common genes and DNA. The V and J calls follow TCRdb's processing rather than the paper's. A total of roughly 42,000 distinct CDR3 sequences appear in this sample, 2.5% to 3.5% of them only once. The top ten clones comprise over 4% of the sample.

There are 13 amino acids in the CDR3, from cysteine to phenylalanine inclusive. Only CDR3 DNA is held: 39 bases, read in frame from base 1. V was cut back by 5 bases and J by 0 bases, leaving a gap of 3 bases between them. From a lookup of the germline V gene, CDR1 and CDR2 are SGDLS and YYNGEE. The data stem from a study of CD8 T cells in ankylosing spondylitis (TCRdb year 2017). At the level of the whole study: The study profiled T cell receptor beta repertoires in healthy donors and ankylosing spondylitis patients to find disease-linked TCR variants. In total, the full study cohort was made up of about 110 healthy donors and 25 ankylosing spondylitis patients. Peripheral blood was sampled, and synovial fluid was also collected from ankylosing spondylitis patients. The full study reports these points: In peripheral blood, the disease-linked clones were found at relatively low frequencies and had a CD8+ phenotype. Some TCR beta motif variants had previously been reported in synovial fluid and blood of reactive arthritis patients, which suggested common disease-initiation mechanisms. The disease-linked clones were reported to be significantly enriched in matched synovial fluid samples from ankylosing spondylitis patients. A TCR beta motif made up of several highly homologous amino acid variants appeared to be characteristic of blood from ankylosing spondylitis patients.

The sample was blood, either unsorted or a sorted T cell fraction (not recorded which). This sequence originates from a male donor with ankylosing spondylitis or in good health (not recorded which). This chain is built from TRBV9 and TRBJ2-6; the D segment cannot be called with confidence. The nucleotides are TGTGCCAGCAGGCCCTCTGGGGCCAACGTCCTGACTTTC. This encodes CASRPSGANVLTF.